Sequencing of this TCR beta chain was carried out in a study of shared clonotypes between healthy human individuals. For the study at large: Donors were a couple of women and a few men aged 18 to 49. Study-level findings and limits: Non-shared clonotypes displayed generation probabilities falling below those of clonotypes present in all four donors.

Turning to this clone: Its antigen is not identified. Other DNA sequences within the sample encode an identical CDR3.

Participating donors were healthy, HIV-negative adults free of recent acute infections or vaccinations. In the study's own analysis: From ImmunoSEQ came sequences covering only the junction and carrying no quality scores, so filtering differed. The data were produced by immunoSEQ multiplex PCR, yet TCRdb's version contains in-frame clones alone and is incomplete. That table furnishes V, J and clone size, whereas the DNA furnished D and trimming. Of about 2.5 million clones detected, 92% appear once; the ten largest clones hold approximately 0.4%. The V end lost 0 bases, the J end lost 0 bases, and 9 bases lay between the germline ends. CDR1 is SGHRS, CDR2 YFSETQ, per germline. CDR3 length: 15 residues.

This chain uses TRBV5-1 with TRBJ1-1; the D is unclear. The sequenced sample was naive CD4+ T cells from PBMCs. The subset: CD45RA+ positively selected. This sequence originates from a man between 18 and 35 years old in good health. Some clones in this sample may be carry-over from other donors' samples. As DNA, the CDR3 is TGCGCCAGCAGCTTGGACGGTTCCTTGAACACTGAAGCTTTCTTT. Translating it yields CASSLDGSLNTEAFF.